The rows below give T cell receptor beta chains drawn from one sample of a study of T cells in Graves' hyperthyroidism and ophthalmopathy. TCRdb itself ran the multiplex PCR reads through MiXCR, one entry per CDR3 protein. This sample has about 640,000 distinct CDR3 sequences, with about 45% found just once. Sequenced material: peripheral blood or thyroid tissue (not recorded which). These receptors were collected from an adult man with Graves' disease, either hyperthyroidism or ophthalmopathy (not recorded which). The CDR3 runs from the conserved cysteine through the conserved F or W. The D gene is left open where the match is weak. Only part of the rows carry a size: once, few, many, or a class if the clone is expanded.

.,TRBJ1-3,.,TRBV20-1,TGCAGTGCCAGCAGTCCCCCCTTTTGGGAGAATGGAGACACCATATATTTT,CSASSPPFWENGDTIYF
.,TRBJ1-4,.,TRBV11-2,TGTGCCAGCAGCGTCCAGGGGGAAAAACTGTTTTTT,CASSVQGEKLFF
.,TRBJ1-1,.,TRBV25-1,TGTGCCAGCAGTCCAGGGGCCACCGTGAACACTGAAGCTTTCTTT,CASSPGATVNTEAFF
.,TRBJ1-1,.,TRBV29-1,TGCAGTTTTAGTAGGGCGGGTAGGAACACTGAAGCTTTCTTT,CSFSRAGRNTEAFF
few,TRBJ1-4,.,TRBV19,TGTGCCAGTAGTACCGAATGGGCTAATGAAAAACTGTTTTTT,CASSTEWANEKLFF
few,TRBJ1-6,.,TRBV7-8,TGTGCCAGCAGCCCCGGCGCAAGCTATAATTCACCCCTCCACTTT,CASSPGASYNSPLHF
.,TRBJ1-1,.,TRBV5-1,TGCGCCAGCAGCTTGGATACGGGACTGACGGTAGCTTTCTTT,CASSLDTGLTVAFF
many,TRBJ1-2,.,TRBV10-3,TGTGCCATTCGTAAGGACGGACTTGTCTATGGCTACACCTTC,CAIRKDGLVYGYTF
few,TRBJ1-1,TRBD1,TRBV5-4,TGTGCCAGCAGCTTCCTACGACAGGGTCCTGAAGCTTTCTTT,CASSFLRQGPEAFF
few,TRBJ1-5,.,TRBV7-9,TGTGCCAGCAGTTCCCGAGCTGGCCTCGGGACCTCAGCCCAGCATTTT,CASSSRAGLGTSAQHF
.,TRBJ1-4,.,TRBV6-6,TGTGCCAGCACCTTCTCGCGGGGTGGGGAAAAACTGTTTTTT,CASTFSRGGEKLFF
.,TRBJ2-2,.,TRBV30,TGTGCCTGGAGCAGCTCCGGGGAGCTGTTTTTT,CAWSSSGELFF
.,TRBJ1-5,.,TRBV29-1,TGCAGTGTTGAGGGAGGGGGCAATCAGCCCCAGCATTTT,CSVEGGGNQPQHF
many,TRBJ2-7,TRBD1,TRBV10-3,TGTGCCATCAGTGACTTCGACAGGGGAAGCTCCTACGAGCAGTACTTC,CAISDFDRGSSYEQYF
.,TRBJ2-7,TRBD1,TRBV5-5,TGTGCCAGCAGCTTGCCCGGGACAGGGAATTCCTACGAGCAGTACTTC,CASSLPGTGNSYEQYF
.,TRBJ1-4,.,TRBV24-1,TGTGCCACCAGCTCATCCAGGGCCTCGGATGAAAAACTGTTTTTT,CATSSSRASDEKLFF
few,TRBJ1-2,.,TRBV20-1,TGCAGTGCTAGAGATCCGGCAAGCGGCTACACCTTC,CSARDPASGYTF
.,TRBJ2-5,.,TRBV20-1,TGCAGTGCTAGAGATTTAGGGGCGCAAGAGACCCAGTACTTC,CSARDLGAQETQYF
.,TRBJ2-6,.,TRBV7-2,TGTGCCAGCAGCTTAAGTCCAGGCGCCAACGTCCTGACTTTC,CASSLSPGANVLTF
many,TRBJ2-7,.,TRBV7-9,TGTGCCAGCAGCTTTATCCAAGGGGGCGAGCAGTACTTC,CASSFIQGGEQYF
few,TRBJ1-2,.,TRBV25-1,TGTGCCAGCAGTGATCTATGGGTTCATGGCTACACCTTC,CASSDLWVHGYTF
few,TRBJ1-6,.,TRBV12-3/TRBV12-4,TGTGCCAGCAGGGGCCCGCCTTATAATTCACCCCTCCACTTT,CASRGPPYNSPLHF
.,TRBJ2-7,TRBD1,TRBV7-2,TGTGCCAGCAGCTCATCGACAGGGAACGAGCAGTACTTC,CASSSSTGNEQYF
.,TRBJ1-1,.,TRBV7-2,TGTGCCAGCAGCTCTGAATGGGGAACTGAAGCTTTCTTT,CASSSEWGTEAFF
once,TRBJ1-4,TRBD1,TRBV7-9,TGTGCCAGCAGCCGCGCGGGACAGGGATTAGGCGAAAAACTGTTTTTT,CASSRAGQGLGEKLFF
.,TRBJ1-6,.,TRBV10-3,TGTGCCATCAGCACCGGGGCCACCCTCCACTTT,CAISTGATLHF
.,TRBJ2-5,TRBD2,TRBV24-1,TGTGCCACCAGTGATCCGTTCGGACTAGCGGATCAAGAGACCCAGTACTTC,CATSDPFGLADQETQYF
.,TRBJ2-5,TRBD2,TRBV20-1,TGCAGTGCTAGCGGGGGGGCCGAAGAGACCCAGTACTTC,CSASGGAEETQYF
.,TRBJ2-5,TRBD2,TRBV6-2/TRBV6-3,TGTGCCAGCAGAAGACTGTTAGCGGGAGGTACGGAGACCCAGTACTTC,CASRRLLAGGTETQYF
.,TRBJ2-7,TRBD1,TRBV5-1,TGCGCCAGCAGCCCCCGGACAGGGGCACGCGAGCAGTACTTC,CASSPRTGAREQYF
few,TRBJ1-1,TRBD1,TRBV20-1,TGCAGTGCTAGAGGGAATCACAGGGGGCGCTTGGACACTGAAGCTTTCTTT,CSARGNHRGRLDTEAFF
.,TRBJ1-3,TRBD1,TRBV12-3/TRBV12-4,TGTGCCAGCACCCTAGGGACAGGGGGATCTGGAAACACCATATATTTT,CASTLGTGGSGNTIYF
.,TRBJ2-2,.,TRBV19,TGTGCCAGTGTTTCGGGACTCCCCTACACCGGGGAGCTGTTTTTT,CASVSGLPYTGELFF
many,TRBJ1-1,.,TRBV5-1,TGCGCCAGCAGTTTGGAGGGCAAATTGAGCACTGAAGCTTTCTTT,CASSLEGKLSTEAFF
.,TRBJ2-5,TRBD2,TRBV5-1,TGCGCCAGCAGCTTGGTGGGACTATTGGAGACCCAGTACTTC,CASSLVGLLETQYF